This is a list of T cell receptor beta chains from one sample in a study of radiation and T cells in renal cell carcinoma. Data came from immunoSEQ multiplex PCR; TCRdb stores just in-frame clones and leaves some out. This table holds about 59,000 clones, over 70% found once. The sequencing here drew on blood, taken from a patient whose treatment included radiotherapy and nephrectomy. The receptor source for this set is a man between 60 and 70 years old with renal cell carcinoma. CDR3s include the opening cysteine and the closing phenylalanine or tryptophan. Size values are once, few and many counts, or a class for expanded clones, and some rows have none.

len: 14
v_gene: TRBV28
abundance: .
CDR3aa: CASSLLAKGAEAFF

len: 14
v_gene: TRBV10-1
abundance: .
CDR3aa: CASSTDLSTDTQYF

len: 16
v_gene: TRBV7-2
abundance: once
CDR3aa: CASSLVGGSGANVLTF

len: 16
v_gene: TRBV7-9
abundance: .
CDR3aa: CASSRSRGQNTGELFF

len: 13
v_gene: TRBV30
abundance: .
CDR3aa: CAWVPGWGYGYTF

len: 15
v_gene: TRBV7-2
abundance: few
CDR3aa: CASSSTRARGTEAFF

len: 14
v_gene: TRBV5-4
abundance: once
CDR3aa: CASSLTSGVETQYF

len: 14
v_gene: TRBV10-2
abundance: few
CDR3aa: CASTPSQGQGGYTF

len: 19
v_gene: TRBV5-1
abundance: few
CDR3aa: CASSLEGRGPPGILTEAFF

len: 15
v_gene: TRBV6-5
abundance: .
CDR3aa: CASSYYSGLSTEAFF

len: 13
v_gene: TRBV19
abundance: once
CDR3aa: CASGTGASYEQYF

len: 16
v_gene: TRBV30
abundance: .
CDR3aa: CAWSVGAGGRVDTQYF

len: 15
v_gene: TRBV5-1
abundance: .
CDR3aa: CASSLGPPGANVLTF

len: 12
v_gene: TRBV7-2
abundance: .
CDR3aa: CASSARVTEAFF

len: 14
v_gene: TRBV4-1
abundance: .
CDR3aa: CASSQEQMNTEAFF

len: 16
v_gene: TRBV30
abundance: .
CDR3aa: CAWSVQAWGGTDTQYF

len: 14
v_gene: TRBV7-2
abundance: few
CDR3aa: CASSLVSSSGELFF